The following is a T cell receptor (beta chain) sequence with its context. This sample was included in a study of blood T cell repertoires in COVID-19. Study context: Whether acute or convalescent, the COVID-19 samples came from the United States, Italy and Spain.

The CDR3 length is 15 residues. Germline lookup yields CDR1 MRHNA and CDR2 SNTAGT. Trimming removed 6 bases from V and 4 bases from J, with 16 bases in between. In the authors' workflow: By means of reference gene primer amplification, nucleated cell counts were estimated. Clones were read by immunoSEQ multiplex PCR, and TCRdb kept only the in-frame ones, dropping some. The DNA gave D and trimming, while V, J and clone size come from that table. The table lists 65,000 to 70,000 clones, 80% to 85% of them singletons. The sample was peripheral blood. The chain links TRBV6-4 to TRBJ2-1; tentatively, D is TRBD2 (7 bases). This TCR was sampled from a woman in her sixties or seventies with acute or convalescent COVID-19. The CDR3 bases are TGTGCCAGCAGCCTTGAGGGAGGGGGTTACAATGAGCAGTTCTTC. Translated: CASSLEGGGYNEQFF.